Listed below are T cell receptor beta chains from one sample, sequenced in a study of OX40 agonist ivuxolimab in advanced cancers. Libraries were prepared by immunoSEQ multiplex PCR; TCRdb keeps only in-frame clonotypes and omits some of them. The sample has roughly 58,000 clones; around nine tenths are singletons. This specimen consisted of CD4+ or CD8+ T cells sorted from blood, obtained in a trial of the OX40 agonist ivuxolimab. These TCRs come from an adult with an advanced solid tumor such as melanoma, head and neck, liver or kidney cancer. Both conserved end residues are part of each CDR3. D genes are given only for firm matches. The size of a clone is reported for some rows only, either as once, few or many, or as a class for expanded clones.

D gene: .; J gene: TRBJ1-4; clone size: .; V gene: TRBV5-1; CDR3 protein: CASSSGRQNEKLFF; CDR3 DNA: TGCGCCAGCAGCTCGGGACGGCAAAATGAAAAACTGTTTTTT
D gene: .; J gene: TRBJ2-7; clone size: .; V gene: TRBV30; CDR3 protein: CAWSVTGYEQYF; CDR3 DNA: TGTGCCTGGAGTGTAACAGGGTACGAGCAGTACTTC
D gene: .; J gene: TRBJ1-2; clone size: .; V gene: TRBV7-6; CDR3 protein: CASSLNSGYGLGYGYTF; CDR3 DNA: TGTGCCAGCAGCTTAAATTCAGGGTATGGGCTTGGCTATGGCTACACCTTC
D gene: .; J gene: TRBJ1-5; clone size: .; V gene: TRBV21-1; CDR3 protein: CASRNNQPQHF; CDR3 DNA: TGTGCCAGCAGAAACAATCAGCCCCAGCATTTT
D gene: .; J gene: TRBJ1-1; clone size: .; V gene: TRBV6-1; CDR3 protein: CATAMEGQRGTEAFF; CDR3 DNA: TGTGCCACCGCTATGGAGGGGCAGCGCGGCACTGAAGCTTTCTTT
D gene: .; J gene: TRBJ1-3; clone size: once; V gene: TRBV28; CDR3 protein: CASSLSQRRSGNTIYF; CDR3 DNA: TGTGCCAGCAGTTTGTCGCAGCGGCGATCTGGAAACACCATATATTTT
D gene: .; J gene: TRBJ1-2; clone size: .; V gene: TRBV6-6; CDR3 protein: CASSSSDYGYTF; CDR3 DNA: TGTGCCAGCAGCTCCTCCGACTATGGCTACACCTTC
D gene: .; J gene: TRBJ1-1; clone size: .; V gene: TRBV5-1; CDR3 protein: CASSGTGLVNTEAFF; CDR3 DNA: TGCGCCAGCAGCGGAACAGGTTTAGTGAACACTGAAGCTTTCTTT
D gene: TRBD1; J gene: TRBJ2-7; clone size: .; V gene: TRBV2; CDR3 protein: CASSVGQEIYEQYF; CDR3 DNA: TGTGCCAGCAGTGTGGGACAGGAGATCTACGAGCAGTACTTC
D gene: .; J gene: TRBJ1-1; clone size: .; V gene: TRBV6-5; CDR3 protein: CASRPNRNTEAFF; CDR3 DNA: TGTGCCAGCCGCCCCAACAGGAACACTGAAGCTTTCTTT
D gene: .; J gene: TRBJ2-7; clone size: .; V gene: TRBV7-7; CDR3 protein: CASSLGDQYEQYF; CDR3 DNA: TGTGCTAGCAGCTTAGGGGACCAATACGAGCAGTACTTC
D gene: .; J gene: TRBJ1-6; clone size: .; V gene: TRBV9; CDR3 protein: CASSTRTNSPLHF; CDR3 DNA: TGTGCCAGCAGCACCCGGACCAATTCACCCCTCCACTTT
D gene: .; J gene: TRBJ1-4; clone size: .; V gene: TRBV19; CDR3 protein: CASSPRTANEKLFF; CDR3 DNA: TGTGCCAGTAGTCCTCGGACAGCAAATGAAAAACTGTTTTTT
D gene: .; J gene: TRBJ1-2; clone size: .; V gene: TRBV10-3; CDR3 protein: CAISERNRVDGYTF; CDR3 DNA: TGTGCCATCAGTGAGCGTAACAGGGTAGATGGCTACACCTTC
D gene: .; J gene: TRBJ2-3; clone size: .; V gene: TRBV10-3; CDR3 protein: CAISERLLADTQYF; CDR3 DNA: TGTGCCATCAGTGAACGCCTCCTAGCAGATACGCAGTATTTT
D gene: TRBD2; J gene: TRBJ2-1; clone size: once; V gene: TRBV7-3; CDR3 protein: CASSLGLGGTRTGEQFF; CDR3 DNA: TGTGCCAGCAGCTTAGGACTTGGAGGGACTAGAACGGGTGAGCAGTTCTTC
D gene: .; J gene: TRBJ1-2; clone size: .; V gene: TRBV7-9; CDR3 protein: CASSSGRFYGYTF; CDR3 DNA: TGTGCCAGCAGCTCGGGACGGTTTTACGGCTACACCTTC
D gene: .; J gene: TRBJ2-1; clone size: .; V gene: TRBV28; CDR3 protein: CASSLLGRGEFF; CDR3 DNA: TGTGCCAGCAGTTTATTGGGTCGGGGAGAGTTCTTC
D gene: .; J gene: TRBJ2-3; clone size: .; V gene: TRBV11-1; CDR3 protein: CASSLAGDTQYF; CDR3 DNA: TGTGCCAGCAGCTTAGCGGGAGATACGCAGTATTTT
D gene: .; J gene: TRBJ1-1; clone size: .; V gene: TRBV18; CDR3 protein: CASSNTQGAEAFF; CDR3 DNA: TGTGCCAGCTCAAACACACAGGGAGCTGAAGCTTTCTTT
D gene: TRBD2; J gene: TRBJ2-7; clone size: once; V gene: TRBV28; CDR3 protein: CASSFVTSDEQYF; CDR3 DNA: TGTGCCAGCAGTTTTGTGACTAGCGACGAGCAGTACTTC
D gene: .; J gene: TRBJ1-5; clone size: .; V gene: TRBV4-1; CDR3 protein: CASSHPLTRGPNQPQHF; CDR3 DNA: TGCGCCAGCAGCCACCCATTAACCCGGGGCCCTAATCAGCCCCAGCATTTT
D gene: TRBD2; J gene: TRBJ2-1; clone size: .; V gene: TRBV2; CDR3 protein: CASKVREGQYNEQFF; CDR3 DNA: TGTGCCAGCAAGGTCCGGGAGGGGCAGTACAATGAGCAGTTCTTC
D gene: TRBD1; J gene: TRBJ2-3; clone size: .; V gene: TRBV2; CDR3 protein: CAGSGTEADTQYF; CDR3 DNA: TGTGCCGGATCCGGGACAGAGGCAGATACGCAGTATTTT
D gene: .; J gene: TRBJ2-3; clone size: .; V gene: TRBV29-1; CDR3 protein: CSVEEFSDTQYF; CDR3 DNA: TGCAGCGTTGAGGAGTTCTCAGATACGCAGTATTTT
D gene: .; J gene: TRBJ1-1; clone size: .; V gene: TRBV18; CDR3 protein: CASSRQDISTEAFF; CDR3 DNA: TGTGCCAGCTCACGACAGGACATATCCACTGAAGCTTTCTTT
D gene: .; J gene: TRBJ1-2; clone size: .; V gene: TRBV2; CDR3 protein: CASSRTANYGYTF; CDR3 DNA: TGTGCCAGCAGTCGGACAGCGAACTATGGCTACACCTTC
D gene: .; J gene: TRBJ1-3; clone size: .; V gene: TRBV9; CDR3 protein: CASSVDSVAGNTIYF; CDR3 DNA: TGTGCCAGCAGCGTAGATTCAGTGGCTGGAAACACCATATATTTT
D gene: .; J gene: TRBJ1-2; clone size: .; V gene: TRBV19; CDR3 protein: CASRPQVGRGNYGYTF; CDR3 DNA: TGTGCCAGTAGACCCCAAGTAGGGAGGGGCAACTATGGCTACACCTTC
D gene: .; J gene: TRBJ1-3; clone size: .; V gene: TRBV19; CDR3 protein: CASTSASSGNTIYF; CDR3 DNA: TGTGCCAGTACCTCAGCCAGCTCTGGAAACACCATATATTTT
D gene: TRBD1; J gene: TRBJ2-7; clone size: .; V gene: TRBV5-4; CDR3 protein: CASSLSGQGVDEQYF; CDR3 DNA: TGTGCCAGCAGCTTGTCGGGACAGGGGGTAGACGAGCAGTACTTC
D gene: .; J gene: TRBJ2-7; clone size: .; V gene: TRBV28; CDR3 protein: CASRDVGNNYEQYF; CDR3 DNA: TGTGCCAGCAGGGATGTAGGGAACAACTACGAGCAGTACTTC
D gene: .; J gene: TRBJ1-5; clone size: few; V gene: TRBV2; CDR3 protein: CASSEHSGGGGGNQPQHF; CDR3 DNA: TGTGCCAGCAGTGAACACTCCGGCGGTGGGGGCGGAAATCAGCCCCAGCATTTT
D gene: TRBD1; J gene: TRBJ2-7; clone size: .; V gene: TRBV18; CDR3 protein: CASSPGGQGAYEQYF; CDR3 DNA: TGTGCCAGCTCACCAGGGGGACAGGGGGCTTACGAGCAGTACTTC
D gene: .; J gene: TRBJ1-3; clone size: .; V gene: TRBV5-1; CDR3 protein: CASSLGQLNSGNTIYF; CDR3 DNA: TGCGCCAGCAGCTTGGGACAACTGAACTCTGGAAACACCATATATTTT
D gene: .; J gene: TRBJ1-3; clone size: .; V gene: TRBV4-1; CDR3 protein: CASSRRDGSSGNTIYF; CDR3 DNA: TGCGCCAGCAGCCGCCGGGACGGGAGCTCTGGAAACACCATATATTTT
D gene: .; J gene: TRBJ2-3; clone size: .; V gene: TRBV29-1; CDR3 protein: CSVRGSGVSTDTQYF; CDR3 DNA: TGCAGCGTTCGCGGGTCTGGAGTTAGCACAGATACGCAGTATTTT
D gene: .; J gene: TRBJ2-5; clone size: .; V gene: TRBV5-6; CDR3 protein: CASSLRGLETQYF; CDR3 DNA: TGTGCCAGCAGCTTGAGAGGGTTGGAGACCCAGTACTTC
D gene: .; J gene: TRBJ2-5; clone size: .; V gene: TRBV4-1; CDR3 protein: CASSQEDIHGETQYF; CDR3 DNA: TGCGCCAGCAGCCAAGAAGACATACACGGAGAGACCCAGTACTTC
D gene: TRBD1; J gene: TRBJ2-7; clone size: .; V gene: TRBV6-5; CDR3 protein: CASRDRDYEQYF; CDR3 DNA: TGTGCCAGCAGAGACAGGGATTACGAGCAGTACTTC
D gene: .; J gene: TRBJ2-7; clone size: .; V gene: TRBV29-1; CDR3 protein: CSVGGQGLNEQYF; CDR3 DNA: TGCAGCGTTGGTGGACAGGGACTAAACGAGCAGTACTTC
D gene: .; J gene: TRBJ1-1; clone size: .; V gene: TRBV27; CDR3 protein: CASSSTMMNTEAFF; CDR3 DNA: TGTGCCAGCAGTTCTACTATGATGAACACTGAAGCTTTCTTT
D gene: .; J gene: TRBJ1-4; clone size: .; V gene: TRBV6-6; CDR3 protein: CASSGETATNEKLFF; CDR3 DNA: TGTGCCAGCAGTGGGGAGACTGCAACTAATGAAAAACTGTTTTTT
D gene: TRBD1; J gene: TRBJ1-1; clone size: once; V gene: TRBV9; CDR3 protein: CASNVEGLGGQKAFF; CDR3 DNA: TGTGCCAGCAACGTAGAAGGTTTGGGGGGACAGAAAGCTTTCTTT
D gene: .; J gene: TRBJ2-5; clone size: .; V gene: TRBV2; CDR3 protein: CASYSGAQETQYF; CDR3 DNA: TGTGCCAGTTATTCCGGGGCACAAGAGACCCAGTACTTC
D gene: .; J gene: TRBJ2-2; clone size: .; V gene: TRBV15; CDR3 protein: CATSPIRENTGELFF; CDR3 DNA: TGTGCCACCAGCCCAATAAGGGAGAACACCGGGGAGCTGTTTTTT
D gene: .; J gene: TRBJ2-3; clone size: .; V gene: TRBV5-4; CDR3 protein: CASSKLDTDTQYF; CDR3 DNA: TGTGCCAGCAGCAAACTCGACACAGATACGCAGTATTTT